What follows are 2 T cell receptor beta chains derived from one specimen sequenced in a study of T cell changes during pregnancy in multiple sclerosis. TCRdb keeps only in-frame clones here, not all; method: immunoSEQ multiplex PCR. The sample records about 93,000 clones, 91% being singletons. The material sequenced was peripheral blood, taken before pregnancy. The receptors come from a female donor with multiple sclerosis, enrolled in a pregnancy study.

The chain uses TRBV5-1 and TRBJ1-2; TRBD1 matches 7 bases. The CDR3 is 15 residues long. The germline CDR1 and CDR2 sequences are SGHRS and YFSETQ. The V gene end was trimmed by 4 bases and the J gene end by 3 bases; junction bases not matched to a gene: 9. The CDR3 sequence is CASSQGTAYYYGYTF. DNA of the CDR3: TGCGCCAGCAGCCAAGGGACAGCATACTACTATGGCTACACCTTC. The whole variable domain, remainder taken from reference TRBV5-1 and TRBJ1-2, is KAGVTQTPRYLIKTRGQQVTLSCSPISGHRSVSWYQQTPGQGLQFLFEYFSETQRNKGNFPGRFSGRQFSNSRSEMNVSTLELGDSALYLCASSQGTAYYYGYTFGSGTRLTVV.

The rearrangement joins TRBV27 to TRBJ2-7; weak D call: TRBD2 (7 bases). In germline, CDR1 is MNHEY, CDR2 SMNVEV (reference sequence). This CDR3 is built from 14 residues. The ends were cut back, 7 bases at V and 6 bases at J, with 19 bases in the middle. The DNA for the CDR3 is TGTGCCAGCATCCTAAGGGGGGGTGGAGCCGAGCAGTACTTC. Protein: CASILRGGGAEQYF.